Given below is one T cell receptor (beta chain) in context. What this receptor recognizes is not known. No per-base quality is available; no much larger clone lies one base away. These data originate in a study of T cells in tuberculosis (dated by TCRdb to 2017 to 2018). For the wider study: To characterize T cells specific for the mycobacterial lipid antigen glucose monomycolate (GMM), the study used CD1B tetramers together with high-throughput TCR immunosequencing. A South African clinical cohort compared IGRA-negative adolescents, IGRA-positive adolescents with latent tuberculosis and adults with active tuberculosis, about ten per group.

At study entry, adolescents were screened for latent tuberculosis infection using a tuberculin skin test and the QuantiFERON-TB GOLD In-Tube IGRA. Unsorted cryopreserved PBMC were immunosequenced, covering on average roughly 100,000 T cells per clinical donor. Eleven high schools in the Worcester region of the Western Cape, South Africa, served as enrollment sites for adolescents aged 12 to 18 years. About 10 M. tuberculosis-infected adolescents and around ten uninfected adolescents were selected, with the two groups matched for age and sex. For the adolescents, PBMC were isolated by density centrifugation from freshly drawn heparinized blood and then cryopreserved. Reading from cysteine to phenylalanine, the CDR3 counts 13 amino acids. Only the CDR3 region is kept as DNA, spanning 39 bases read in frame from base 1. From a lookup of the germline V gene, CDR1 and CDR2 are SGHTA and FQGTGA. After removal of 4 bases from V and 9 bases from J, the junction retains 4 bases not matched to a gene.

TCR libraries were generated with the immunoSEQ multiplex PCR assay, using TCR-beta and/or TCR-alpha/delta assays for each sample. The Illumina high-throughput platform was used to sequence the amplified TCR libraries. In the source study's methods: Clustering and dimensionality reduction relied on pairwise TCRdist distances among GMM-specific receptors from T cells that were either sorted ex vivo or expanded in vitro. Each clinical repertoire was assigned a mean NN-distance score, defined as the average TCRdist to the nearest 10% of tetramer-positive reference sequences. GEM TCR motif frequency was calculated as the fraction of unique TCRs that matched known GEM sequences in V/J usage and CDR3 length. Linear discriminant analysis with leave-one-out cross-validation, implemented in scikit-learn, was used to classify active tuberculosis. What TCRdb holds here is the immuneACCESS table cut down to in-frame rearrangements. Part of the clones is not present; checked against another copy, under half of the missing clones reflect an unresolved V gene, and the others are unexplained. V and J calls and clone size come straight from that table; D and trimming were deduced from the DNA. The sample table records 20,000 to 25,000 clones; over 95% of these occur just once. The ten largest clones represent about 9.8% of the sample.

General conclusions and limits of the study: Clinical samples were selected based on which cryopreserved specimens were available, and the active tuberculosis cases were adults whereas the controls were adolescents. Smaller mean NN-distances to GMM-specific TCRs were observed in active tuberculosis TCR-alpha repertoires than in IGRA-negative controls, suggesting clonal expansion of GMM-specific TCRs. With the diverse GMM-specific repertoire as input, a classifier achieved 87% accuracy (AUROC 0.7 to 0.9), whereas GEM motif frequencies as input gave around 70% accuracy. The smaller NN-distances in active tuberculosis patients were driven in part by shorter CDR3-alpha lengths, while the difference seen for TCR-beta was not statistically significant.

Sequencing was carried out using PBMCs. This chain is built from TRBV7-3 and TRBJ2-1, and TRBD1 matches 9 of the central bases. The sequence derives from a donor between 10 and 35 years old with latent tuberculosis or without tuberculosis infection. At the DNA level, the sequence is TGTGCCAGCAGCTGGGACAGGGTTGGTGAGCAGTTCTTC. It codes for CASSWDRVGEQFF.